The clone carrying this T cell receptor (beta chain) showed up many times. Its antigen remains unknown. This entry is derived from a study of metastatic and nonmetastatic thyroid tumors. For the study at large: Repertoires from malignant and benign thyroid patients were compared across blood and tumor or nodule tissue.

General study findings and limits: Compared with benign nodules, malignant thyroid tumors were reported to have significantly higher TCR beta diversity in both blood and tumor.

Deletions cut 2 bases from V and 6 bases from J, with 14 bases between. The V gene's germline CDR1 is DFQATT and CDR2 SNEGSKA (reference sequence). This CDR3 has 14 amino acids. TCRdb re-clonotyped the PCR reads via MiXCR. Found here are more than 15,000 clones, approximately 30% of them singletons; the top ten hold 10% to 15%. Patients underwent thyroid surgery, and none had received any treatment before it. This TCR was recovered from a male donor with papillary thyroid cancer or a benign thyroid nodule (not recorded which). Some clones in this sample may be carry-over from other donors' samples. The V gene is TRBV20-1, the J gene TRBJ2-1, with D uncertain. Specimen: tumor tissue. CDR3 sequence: CSARPWTAINEQFF. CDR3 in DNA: TGCAGTGCTAGACCTTGGACGGCGATCAATGAGCAGTTCTTC.